This section outlines one TCR beta chain sequence together with its context. The antigen remains unidentified. At collection, donors were nominally healthy, but unrecorded immune exposures were probable. The entry originates in a study of cytomegalovirus exposure and HLA in healthy donors. The PCR was carried out with 60 Vbeta primers and 13 Jbeta primers. Clones were read by immunoSEQ multiplex PCR, and TCRdb kept only the in-frame ones, dropping some. The repertoire holds approximately 110,000 clones, with around three quarters as singletons. The germline V gene has CDR1 MNHNS and CDR2 SASEGT. There are 12 residues in the CDR3. J gave up 10 bases and V 7 bases, and 9 bases lay outside the gene matches. Study-wide findings and caveats: Reports credit the classifier with highly specific, highly sensitive diagnosis of cytomegalovirus status. Cytomegalovirus association was assigned to some 160 TCR beta chains.

The TCR was taken from a female donor in good health and CMV-seropositive. Sequencing used PBMCs. The chain carries TRBV6-1 and TRBJ1-1; TRBD1 matches at 7 bases. Written as DNA, the CDR3 is TGTGCCAGCACCCTCGACAGGGCTTCAGCTTTCTTT. Translated, it gives CASTLDRASAFF.